These T cell receptor beta chains were read from a single sample in a study of post-analysis software for immune sequencing data. TCRdb passed the PCR reads through MiXCR, listing each CDR3 protein once. Here the sample spans approximately 570,000 distinct CDR3 sequences, around 47% being singletons. Sequenced material: blood. Source of these receptors: a girl aged 5-17 years with multiple sclerosis. CDR3s include the opening cysteine and the closing phenylalanine or tryptophan. The D gene is left open where the match is weak. The listing skips clone size in some rows; elsewhere it reads once, few, many or a size class.

V gene	J gene	D gene	clone size	CDR3 length	CDR3 protein	CDR3 DNA
TRBV7-9	TRBJ1-5	.	many	14	CASSLGNSNQPQHF	TGTGCCAGCAGCTTAGGGAATAGCAATCAGCCCCAGCATTTT
TRBV11-1	TRBJ2-6	.	.	15	CASSLGRVGANVLTF	TGTGCCAGCAGCTTGGGGAGAGTCGGGGCCAACGTCCTGACTTTC
TRBV5-1	TRBJ2-7	.	few	12	CASSLSNYEQYF	TGCGCCAGCAGCTTGAGCAATTACGAGCAGTACTTC
TRBV3-1	TRBJ2-3	TRBD2	.	17	CASSLLGSSGGTDTQYF	TGTGCCAGCAGCCTTCTCGGGTCTAGCGGGGGCACAGATACGCAGTATTTT
TRBV29-1	TRBJ2-1	TRBD2	few	15	CSVAPSGSSYNEQFF	TGCAGCGTCGCCCCCAGCGGGAGCTCCTACAATGAGCAGTTCTTC
TRBV7-2	TRBJ1-2	.	.	14	CASGEQRRNTGYTF	TGTGCCAGCGGGGAACAACGGCGGAACACTGGCTACACCTTC
TRBV4-1	TRBJ2-5	.	.	17	CASSPSRPSLAKNIQYF	TGCGCCAGCAGCCCTTCGCGACCCTCCTTAGCCAAAAACATCCAGTACTTC
TRBV11-2	TRBJ2-1	.	.	16	CASSLGPGARDNEQFF	TGTGCCAGCAGCTTAGGCCCGGGGGCTAGGGACAATGAGCAGTTCTTC
TRBV7-9	TRBJ1-5	.	many	12	CASSPGNQPQHF	TGTGCCAGCTCACCAGGGAATCAGCCCCAGCATTTT
TRBV7-9	TRBJ2-7	.	.	16	CASSSSITGRVDEQYF	TGTGCCAGCAGCTCGTCGATAACGGGACGAGTTGACGAGCAGTACTTC
TRBV11-2	TRBJ2-7	TRBD2	.	15	CASSSRTSGPYEQYF	TGTGCCAGCAGCTCGAGGACTAGCGGCCCCTACGAGCAGTACTTC
TRBV29-1	TRBJ2-1	TRBD1	few	13	CSVSRTGNNEQFF	TGCAGCGTCTCTCGGACAGGGAATAATGAGCAGTTCTTC
TRBV29-1	TRBJ2-7	.	.	13	CSARGRLTYEQYF	TGCAGCGCCCGGGGCAGGCTTACCTACGAGCAGTACTTC
TRBV20-1	TRBJ1-6	.	.	13	CSARGSGRSPLHF	TGCAGTGCTAGGGGGAGCGGGCGATCACCCCTCCACTTT
TRBV10-3	TRBJ2-5	.	few	13	CAISDPLQETQYF	TGTGCCATCAGTGACCCCCTTCAAGAGACCCAGTACTTC
TRBV5-1	TRBJ2-1	TRBD2	few	19	CASSLDGLAAPTYHNEQFF	TGCGCCAGCAGCTTGGATGGACTAGCGGCCCCCACCTACCATAATGAGCAGTTCTTC
TRBV7-2	TRBJ2-7	TRBD1	few	16	CASSRPGQGLGYEQYF	TGTGCCAGCAGCCGCCCCGGACAGGGGCTTGGGTACGAGCAGTACTTC
TRBV5-1	TRBJ2-1	.	few	15	CASSLDSPLYNEQFF	TGCGCCAGCAGCCTTGACAGCCCCCTTTACAATGAGCAGTTCTTC
TRBV19	TRBJ1-2	TRBD1	.	16	CASSMDRKKSNYGYTF	TGTGCCAGTAGTATGGACAGGAAGAAATCTAACTATGGCTACACCTTC
TRBV2	TRBJ2-1	.	.	14	CASSYSWGYNEQFF	TGTGCCAGCAGTTATTCGTGGGGATACAATGAGCAGTTCTTC
TRBV5-1	TRBJ2-1	.	.	11	CASSGWGEQFF	TGCGCCAGCAGCGGGTGGGGTGAGCAGTTCTTC
TRBV7-2	TRBJ2-7	.	few	15	CASSLAGDPSYEQYF	TGTGCCAGCAGCTTAGCTGGAGATCCCTCCTACGAGCAGTACTTC
TRBV6-5	TRBJ2-3	.	.	11	CASEQGDTQYF	TGTGCCAGCGAGCAGGGGGATACGCAGTATTTT
TRBV4-1	TRBJ2-7	.	.	15	CASSQDLRDSYEQYF	TGCGCCAGCAGCCAAGACCTCCGTGACAGCTACGAGCAGTACTTC